This T cell receptor beta chain was profiled in a study of cytomegalovirus exposure and HLA in healthy donors. Overall study results and limits: CMV serostatus was the only immune exposure information that was available. When the data were analyzed later, several of the most significant clusters appeared to be linked to common viral pathogens.

About this clone itself: The antigen remains unidentified.

PCR was performed using 60 Vbeta and 13 Jbeta primers. Profiling relied on immunoSEQ multiplex PCR, and the TCRdb table lists in-frame clones only, not all of them. The sample has some 100,000 clones, approximately 81% seen once. CDR1 SGHKS and CDR2 YYEKEE come from the germline V gene (reference sequence). This CDR3 is built from 15 residues. Trimming removed 2 bases at V and 2 bases at J, with 12 bases between. This TCR was recovered from a woman aged 30 to 39 in good health and CMV-seronegative. The specimen was PBMCs. The V call is TRBV5-5, the J call TRBJ2-3; TRBD2 is a possible D gene (5 bases). The CDR3 loop is CASSFGGPNTDTQYF. DNA for the CDR3: TGTGCCAGCAGCTTTGGAGGACCTAACACAGATACGCAGTATTTT. The full variable domain, completed using reference TRBV5-5 and TRBJ2-3, is DAGVTQSPTHLIKTRGQQVTLRCSPISGHKSVSWYQQVLGQGPQFIFQYYEKEERGRGNFPDRFSARQFPNYSSELNVNALLLGDSALYLCASSFGGPNTDTQYFGPGTRLTVL.